These 22 T cell receptor beta chains were sequenced from one sample in a study of PD-L1 blockade in urothelial cancer. Generated by immunoSEQ multiplex PCR, the TCRdb table keeps only in-frame clones and is missing some. The sample lists about 88,000 clones, 85% to 95% occurring once. Sequenced here: PBMCs, sampled around atezolizumab (anti-PD-L1) treatment. The receptors originated from a man between 60 and 75 years old with urothelial cancer.

The chain has TRBV7-8 and TRBJ2-5; perhaps TRBD2 as D (5 bases). CDR3 length: 14 amino acids. V lost 1 base and J lost 4, with 10 bases in between. Per the germline V gene, CDR1 is SGHVS and CDR2 is FQNEAQ. CDR3 sequence: CASSLGTFLETQYF. In DNA form, the CDR3 reads TGTGCCAGCAGCTTAGGGACTTTCTTAGAGACCCAGTACTTC.

The chain combines TRBV9 with TRBJ1-2; possible D gene TRBD1, 6 bases. V was pared by 4 bases and J by 6 bases, with 16 bases between. Germline CDR1 and CDR2: SGDLS and YYNGEE. The CDR3 consists of 14 residues. The DNA of the CDR3 is TGTGCCAGCAGCCCAACACAGGGCTTACATGGCTACACCTTC. Protein sequence: CASSPTQGLHGYTF.

This clone was picked up one time. The chain employs TRBV6-1 and TRBJ2-2, with D possibly matching TRBD2 (5 bases). Germline-derived CDR1 and CDR2 are MNHNS and SASEGT. The CDR3 has 13 amino acids. V shed 8 bases and J shed 4 bases, with 11 bases lying between them. This CDR3 reads CASHRTPTGELFF. The CDR3 DNA is TGTGCCAGCCATCGGACTCCCACCGGGGAGCTGTTTTTT.

V usage is TRBV5-1 and J usage is TRBJ2-7; 7 positions match TRBD1. Trimming at V came to 4 bases and at J to 2 bases, leaving 6 bases not matched to a gene. The CDR3 length is 14 residues. Germline loops: CDR1 SGHRS, CDR2 YFSETQ. CDR3 in DNA: TGCGCCAGCAGCACCCGGGACAGCCCCTACGAGCAGTACTTC. Translation gives CASSTRDSPYEQYF.

The V call is TRBV28, the J call TRBJ2-5, with 9 bases aligning to TRBD1. The ends lost 3 bases at V and 3 bases at J; junction bases unmatched: 5. This CDR3 contains 15 residues. CDR1 MDHEN and CDR2 SYDVKM come from the germline V gene. This CDR3 is CASSFYRTGEETQYF. The CDR3 bases are TGTGCCAGCAGTTTCTACAGGACAGGGGAAGAGACCCAGTACTTC.

V and J are TRBV6-1 and TRBJ2-7, with 9 bases identical to TRBD1. V shed 8 bases, J shed 3 bases, and the junction held 11 bases outside the gene matches. The CDR3 length is 15 residues. Germline CDR1 MNHNS, CDR2 SASEGT. In nucleotides, the CDR3 is TGTGCCAGCCGCCGTCTGGACAGGGGATTCTACGAGCAGTACTTC. It is translated as CASRRLDRGFYEQYF.

This clone appeared a single time. V is TRBV5-6 and J is TRBJ2-7; perhaps TRBD1 as D (5 bases). The CDR3 is made up of 19 amino acids. Germline CDR1 is SGHDT and CDR2 is YYEEEE. Trimming left V 4 bases short and J 5 bases short, with 31 bases between. The CDR3 spells CASSVAGIREPRINNEQYF. CDR3 bases: TGTGCCAGCAGCGTCGCAGGGATCCGAGAGCCCCGAATTAACAACGAGCAGTACTTC.

Here the CDR3 reads CASSVSGTGSYNEQFF. CDR3 sequence (DNA): TGTGCCAGCAGCGTCTCCGGGACAGGGTCCTACAATGAGCAGTTCTTC. The chain is built from TRBV9 and TRBJ2-1; 9 nucleotides agree with TRBD1. This CDR3 has 16 residues. V lost 2 bases, J lost 1 base, and 4 bases stayed unmatched. From germline, CDR1 is SGDLS and CDR2 YYNGEE.

The table lists this clone with a count of one. This rearrangement joins TRBV5-5 to TRBJ2-7; D is ambiguous. Trimming took 1 base from V and 5 from J, leaving 10 bases between them. CDR3 length: 13 amino acids. Germline V CDR1 and CDR2: SGHKS, YYEKEE (reference sequence). This CDR3 is CASSLSEENEQYF. The CDR3 nucleotides read TGTGCCAGCAGCTTGTCCGAGGAGAACGAGCAGTACTTC. Combining the CDR3 with reference TRBV5-5 and TRBJ2-7 gives the whole variable domain DAGVTQSPTHLIKTRGQQVTLRCSPISGHKSVSWYQQVLGQGPQFIFQYYEKEERGRGNFPDRFSARQFPNYSSELNVNALLLGDSALYLCASSLSEENEQYFGPGTRLTVT.

The rearrangement joins TRBV18 to TRBJ2-7, with 8 bases identical to TRBD1. The V segment lost 3 bases and the J segment 5 bases; nucleotides outside the gene matches: 3. The length of the CDR3 is 13 residues. In germline, CDR1 is KGHSH, CDR2 LQKENI. The chain's CDR3 is CASSPDREHEQYF. In nucleotides, the CDR3 is TGTGCCAGCTCACCGGACAGGGAACACGAGCAGTACTTC.

The chain carries TRBV10-3 and TRBJ2-7, with TRBD2 matching over 13 bases. The CDR3 sequence is 15 residues long. V was pared by 6 bases and J by 4 bases, with 6 bases of the junction left unmatched. The germline gives CDR1 ENHRY, CDR2 SYGVKD. CDR3 DNA: TGTGCCATCAGATCCGGACTAGCGGGAGATTACGAGCAGTACTTC. This gives the protein CAIRSGLAGDYEQYF.

The chain couples TRBV7-3 to TRBJ2-3; TRBD2 agrees at 13 bases. CDR3 length: 17 amino acids. Germline V gene data show CDR1 as SGHTA and CDR2 as FQGTGA. V dropped 5 bases and J dropped 1; count of bases not matched to a gene: 6. The CDR3 region is CASSPTGTSGGTDTQYF. Here the CDR3 DNA reads TGTGCCAGCAGCCCCACCGGGACTAGCGGGGGCACAGATACGCAGTATTTT.

The table lists this clone with a few counts. The chain links TRBV7-9 to TRBJ2-3; no clear D. The V gene's germline CDR1 is SEHNR and CDR2 FQNEAQ (reference sequence). The CDR3 is made up of 16 amino acids. V was shortened by 5 bases and J by 5 bases, with 20 bases between the two germline ends. The CDR3 loop is CASSLDPTGSQDTQYF. DNA of the CDR3: TGTGCCAGCAGCCTCGACCCGACTGGTTCACAAGATACGCAGTATTTT. Looking up the rest from reference TRBV7-9 and TRBJ2-3 gives the full variable domain: DTGVSQNPRHKITKRGQNVTFRCDPISEHNRLYWYRQTLGQGPEFLTYFQNEAQLEKSRLLSDRFSAERPKGSFSTLEIQRTEQGDSAMYLCASSLDPTGSQDTQYFGPGTRLTVL.

The chain employs TRBV28 and TRBJ2-7, with D possibly being TRBD1 (6 bases). The V gene lost 6 bases and the J gene lost 3 bases, with 15 bases spanning the gap. In germline, CDR1 is MDHEN, CDR2 SYDVKM. There are 14 residues in the CDR3. CDR3 sequence: CASSSRGNIYEQYF. The CDR3, as DNA: TGTGCCAGCAGCTCCAGGGGAAATATCTACGAGCAGTACTTC.

This clone has just a few counts. The chain joins TRBV7-2 to TRBJ1-2, with TRBD1 identical over 8 bases. With V trimmed by 5 bases and J by 8 bases, 7 bases remained unmatched. The germline V gene has CDR1 SGHTA and CDR2 FQGNSA. This CDR3 comprises 13 residues. CDR3: CASSAYRGGGYTF. The CDR3 DNA is TGTGCCAGCAGCGCCTACAGGGGGGGAGGCTACACCTTC.

The chain recombines TRBV12-5 with TRBJ2-3, with 13 nucleotides matching TRBD2. The CDR3 extends over 16 amino acids. Per germline, CDR1 LGHNT and CDR2 FRNRAP. J lost 2 bases, V lost 6 bases, and 5 bases had no gene match. CDR3 sequence reads: CASGSGLAGDTDTQYF. DNA for the CDR3: TGTGCTAGTGGCTCCGGACTAGCGGGAGACACAGATACGCAGTATTTT. The variable domain in full, completed from reference TRBV12-5 and TRBJ2-3, reads DARVTQTPRHKVTEMGQEVTMRCQPILGHNTVFWYRQTMMQGLELLAYFRNRAPLDDSGMPKDRFSAEMPDATLATLKIQPSEPRDSAVYFCASGSGLAGDTDTQYFGPGTRLTVL.

This clone was found once. The rearrangement links TRBV18 to TRBJ1-1; the match to TRBD1 covers 8 bases. Looked up from germline, CDR1 is KGHSH and CDR2 is LQKENI. CDR3 length: 14 residues. The J segment lost 5 bases and the V segment lost 4 bases, leaving 6 bases of the junction unmatched. CDR3 nucleotide sequence: TGTGCCAGCTCACTGGACAGGGTAGAAACTGAAGCTTTCTTT. Protein sequence: CASSLDRVETEAFF.

The chain employs TRBV30 and TRBJ1-4; 8 nucleotides align to TRBD1. CDR3 length: 15 amino acids. V dropped 8 bases and J dropped 5; count of bases not matched to a gene: 13. Germline lookup yields CDR1 GTSNPN and CDR2 SVGIG (reference sequence). DNA of the CDR3: TGTGCCGTAGGCGTGAGGAGGACAGGGAATGAAAAACTGTTTTTT. The encoded protein is CAVGVRRTGNEKLFF.

The chain links TRBV4-1 to TRBJ2-5, with 8 bases matching TRBD1. The CDR3 extends over 14 amino acids. The ends lost 3 bases at V and 4 bases at J; junction bases unmatched: 4. CDR1 and CDR2 from the germline V gene are MGHRA and YSYEKL. CDR3 amino acids: CASSQATGAETQYF. The CDR3 DNA reads TGCGCCAGCAGCCAGGCGACAGGGGCAGAGACCCAGTACTTC.

A remark on this clone: The sample has other DNA sequences that encode this CDR3 too. V and J are TRBV4-3 and TRBJ1-5; 8 nucleotides align to TRBD1. The J segment lost 4 bases and the V segment lost 0 bases, leaving 2 bases of the junction unmatched. The CDR3 runs to 15 residues. CDR1 and CDR2 (germline): LGHNA, YSLEER. CDR3 loop: CASSQDGQGNQPQHF. The CDR3 DNA sequence: TGCGCCAGCAGCCAAGACGGACAGGGAAATCAGCCCCAGCATTTT.

The J gene is TRBJ1-2, the V gene TRBV6-5; maybe TRBD1 (5 bases). The germline gives CDR1 MNHEY, CDR2 SVGAGI. V was shortened by 2 bases and J by 7 bases, with 8 bases between the two germline ends. The CDR3 consists of 12 residues. The CDR3 DNA follows: TGTGCCAGCAGTTACCAGGGAAGTGGCTACACCTTC. The encoded protein is CASSYQGSGYTF.

CDR3 nucleotide sequence: TGCGCCAGCAGCTTGTTGTGGACAGGGAACGCAGATACGCAGTATTTT. Its translation is CASSLLWTGNADTQYF. The gene calls are TRBV5-1 and TRBJ2-3, with 8 bases matching TRBD1. Germline CDR1 is SGHRS and CDR2 is YFSETQ. The CDR3 is 16 residues long. Trimming at V came to 1 base and at J to 4 bases, leaving 8 bases not matched to a gene.